This T cell receptor (beta chain) was captured in a study of blood T cell repertoires in COVID-19. As for the study in general: COVID-19 samples from acute and convalescent phases originated in the United States, Italy and Spain.

Some clones are missing from TCRdb's copy, which holds only in-frame ones; the method was immunoSEQ multiplex PCR. Among a few hundred thousand clones, about 85% were seen once, and the ten largest hold 5.5% to 7%. Germline V gene lookup returns CDR1 MNHEY and CDR2 SVGAGI. With V trimmed by 5 bases and J by 2 bases, 6 bases remained unmatched. CDR3 length equals 15 residues. Assignment of participants to cohorts was predicated upon participant-reported clinical history. V is TRBV6-5 and J is TRBJ2-7, with 10 bases lining up with TRBD1. The sequence came from a woman aged 25 to 39 who had recovered from COVID-19. The sequencing sample was made of PBMCs or T cells enriched from blood (not recorded which). The CDR3 reads CASSRDRGYPYEQYF. CDR3 coding DNA: TGTGCCAGCAGTCGGGACAGGGGCTACCCCTACGAGCAGTACTTC.